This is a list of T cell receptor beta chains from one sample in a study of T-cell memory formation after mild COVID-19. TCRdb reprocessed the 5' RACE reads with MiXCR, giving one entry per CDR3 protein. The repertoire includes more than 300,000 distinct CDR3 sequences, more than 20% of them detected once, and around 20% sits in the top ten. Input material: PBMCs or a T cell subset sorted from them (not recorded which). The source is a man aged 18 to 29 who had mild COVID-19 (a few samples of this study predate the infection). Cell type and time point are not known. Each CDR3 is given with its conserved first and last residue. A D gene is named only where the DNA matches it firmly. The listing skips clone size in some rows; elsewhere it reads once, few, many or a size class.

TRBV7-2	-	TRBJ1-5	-	TGTGCCAGCAGCGTTTACAATCAGCCCCAGCATTTT	CASSVYNQPQHF
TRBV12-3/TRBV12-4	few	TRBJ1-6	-	TGTGCCAGCACCGATGACGGGACCGGCTATAATTCACCCCTCCACTTT	CASTDDGTGYNSPLHF
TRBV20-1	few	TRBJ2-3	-	TGCAGTGCTTCCCCTTCAGAGTCAGATACGCAGTATTTT	CSASPSESDTQYF
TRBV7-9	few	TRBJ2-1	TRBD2	TGTGCCAGCAGCTTTCTAGCGGGGACCATCAATGAGCAGTTCTTC	CASSFLAGTINEQFF
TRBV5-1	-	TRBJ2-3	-	TGCGCCAGCGCCTCGACGGACACAGATACGCAGTATTTT	CASASTDTDTQYF
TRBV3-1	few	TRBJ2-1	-	TGTGCCAGCAGCCAAGGGGCGGTCGGTGAGCAGTTCTTC	CASSQGAVGEQFF
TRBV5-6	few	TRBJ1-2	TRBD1	TGTGCCAGCAGCTCGGGACAGGGGGTACCCTATGGCTACACCTTC	CASSSGQGVPYGYTF
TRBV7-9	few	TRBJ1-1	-	TGTGCCAGCAGCCCCCCAGTTTTATCGAACACTGAAGCTTTCTTT	CASSPPVLSNTEAFF
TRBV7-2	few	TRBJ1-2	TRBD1	TGTGCCAGCAGCTTGTGGACAGGGGGCTACTATGGCTACACCTTC	CASSLWTGGYYGYTF
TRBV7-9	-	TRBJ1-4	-	TGTGCCAGCAGCCCCCCCAGTCCGGGTAATGAAAAACTGTTTTTT	CASSPPSPGNEKLFF
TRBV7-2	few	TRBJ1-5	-	TGTGCCAGCAGCTCGCGGAGGGGCCAGCCCCAGCATTTT	CASSSRRGQPQHF
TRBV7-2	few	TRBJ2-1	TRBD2	TGTGCCAGCAGCTTAGAAGTTCGGACTAGATTCGGGGGTTCCCAGCAGTTCTTC	CASSLEVRTRFGGSQQFF
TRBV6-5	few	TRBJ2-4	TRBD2	TGTGCCAGCAGAGGGACTAGCGGGGGTCAGTACTTC	CASRGTSGGQYF
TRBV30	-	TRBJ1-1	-	TGTGCCTGGAGGGGAAGGGACACTGAAGCTTTCTTT	CAWRGRDTEAFF
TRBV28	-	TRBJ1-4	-	TGTGCCAGCAGTTTAACGGGGGGGGCTAATGAAAAACTGTTTTTT	CASSLTGGANEKLFF
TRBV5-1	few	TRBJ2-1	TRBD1	TGCGCCAGCAGCATCGGGACAGTGTACAATGAGCAGTTCTTC	CASSIGTVYNEQFF
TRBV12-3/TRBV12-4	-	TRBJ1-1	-	TGTGCCAGCAGGGGGGGGAGGACTGAAGATTTCTTT	CASRGGRTEDFF
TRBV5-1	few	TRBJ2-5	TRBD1	TGCGCCAGCAGCCTACCGTCGGGACAGGGAGTGAAGACCCAGTACTTC	CASSLPSGQGVKTQYF
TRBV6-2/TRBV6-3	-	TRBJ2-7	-	TGTGCCAGCAGTCCTCACAGGGCACCCTACGAGCAGTACTTC	CASSPHRAPYEQYF
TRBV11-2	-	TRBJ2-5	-	TGTGCCAGAAGCTTAATCAGTTCTGGTGAGACCCAGTACTTC	CARSLISSGETQYF
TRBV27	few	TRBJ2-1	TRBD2	TGTGCCAGCGGTCCAGCGGGGGGGCTATATGAGCAGTTCTTC	CASGPAGGLYEQFF
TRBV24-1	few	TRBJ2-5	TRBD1	TGTGCCACCAGTGATGGGACAGTACAAGAGACCCAGTACTTC	CATSDGTVQETQYF
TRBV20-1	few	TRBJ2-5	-	TGCAGTGCTAGAGATCCGGGGGCCTCGGAGACCCAGTACTTC	CSARDPGASETQYF
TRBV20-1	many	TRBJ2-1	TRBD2	TGCAGTGCTAGAGATTCGGCGGGAGCCTACAATGAGCAGTTCTTC	CSARDSAGAYNEQFF
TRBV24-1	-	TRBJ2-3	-	TGTGCCACCAGTGACAGGGCTTGGGATACGCAGTATTTT	CATSDRAWDTQYF
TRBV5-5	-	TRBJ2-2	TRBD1	TGTGCCAGCAGGACAGGGGAGGCCGGGGAGCTGTTTTTT	CASRTGEAGELFF
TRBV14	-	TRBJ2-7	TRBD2	TGTGCCAGCAGCCAAGTTGACCAGGGAGGGGAGCAGTACTTC	CASSQVDQGGEQYF
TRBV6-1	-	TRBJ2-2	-	TGTGCCAGCAGAGGCAGGGACTCAGCGTTGGAGGAGCTGTTTTTT	CASRGRDSALEELFF
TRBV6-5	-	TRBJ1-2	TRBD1	TGTGCCAGCAGTTACTCGGGGACAGGGCGGTCGGGCTACACCTTC	CASSYSGTGRSGYTF
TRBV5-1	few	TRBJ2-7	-	TGCGCCAGCAGCTTGGCCCCTAAACTATCGGGACACCTCTCCTACGAGCAGTACTTC	CASSLAPKLSGHLSYEQYF
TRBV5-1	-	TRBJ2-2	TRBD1	TGCGCCAGCAGCTTGGCGGGACAGGGAAACGGGGAGCTGTTTTTT	CASSLAGQGNGELFF
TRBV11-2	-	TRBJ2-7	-	TGTGCCAGCAGCTTAGGGTCCATTAGCTCCTACGAGCAGTACTTC	CASSLGSISSYEQYF